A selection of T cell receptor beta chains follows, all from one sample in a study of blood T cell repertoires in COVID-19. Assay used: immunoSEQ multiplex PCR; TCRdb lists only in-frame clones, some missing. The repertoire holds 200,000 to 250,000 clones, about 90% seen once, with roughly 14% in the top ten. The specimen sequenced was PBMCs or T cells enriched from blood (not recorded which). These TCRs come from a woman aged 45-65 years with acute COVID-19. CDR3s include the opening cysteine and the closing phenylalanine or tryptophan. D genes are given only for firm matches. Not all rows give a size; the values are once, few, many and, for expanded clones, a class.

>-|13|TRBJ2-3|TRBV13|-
TGTGCCAGCAGTCTTCGGGAAAACAGGGCTCCGTATTTT
CASSLRENRAPYF
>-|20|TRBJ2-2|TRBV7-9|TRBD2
TGTGCCAGCAGCAGTCACCGGGGGACTAGCGGGAGGATAGGAACCGGGGAGCTGTTTTTT
CASSSHRGTSGRIGTGELFF
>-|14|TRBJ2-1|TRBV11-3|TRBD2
TGTGCCAGCAGCTTGCTAGCGGGACCAGGAGAGCAGTTCTTC
CASSLLAGPGEQFF
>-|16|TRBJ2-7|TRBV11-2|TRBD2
TGTGCCAGCAGCTTAACTAGCGGGCCGGGGTTATACGAGCAGTACTTC
CASSLTSGPGLYEQYF
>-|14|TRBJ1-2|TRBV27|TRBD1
TGTGCCAGCAGTTTAACGCAGGGGGCGGATGGCTACACCTTC
CASSLTQGADGYTF
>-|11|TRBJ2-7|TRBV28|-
TGTGCCAGCAGTTCCTCGCGCGAGCAGTACTTC
CASSSSREQYF
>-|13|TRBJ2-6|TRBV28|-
TGTGCCAGCAGTTTATCCAGGGCCAACGTCCTGACTTTC
CASSLSRANVLTF
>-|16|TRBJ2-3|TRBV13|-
TGTGCCAGCAGCTTAAGGGGGATGGGGGTCGGAGGTACGCAGTATTTT
CASSLRGMGVGGTQYF
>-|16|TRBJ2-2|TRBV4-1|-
TGCGCCAGCAGCCCCCCCCAGGGGACGAACACCGGGGAGCTGTTTTTT
CASSPPQGTNTGELFF
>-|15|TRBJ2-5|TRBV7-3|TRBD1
TGTGCCAGCAGCGCTATGGCAACAGGGGGAGAGACCCAGTACTTC
CASSAMATGGETQYF
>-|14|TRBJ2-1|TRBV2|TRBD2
TGTGCCAGCAGTGGAACTAGCGGGAGGGATGAGCAGTTCTTC
CASSGTSGRDEQFF
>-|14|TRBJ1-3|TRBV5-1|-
TGCGCCAGCAGCTTGGCCGGCAGGGGTTCCACCATATATTTT
CASSLAGRGSTIYF
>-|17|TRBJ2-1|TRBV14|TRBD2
TGTGCCAGCAGCCTCACCCGAGGACTAGCGGTTTACAATGAGCAGTTCTTC
CASSLTRGLAVYNEQFF
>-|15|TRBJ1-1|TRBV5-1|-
TGCGCCAGCAGCTTGCAGGAAGGCGTGAACACTGAAGCTTTCTTT
CASSLQEGVNTEAFF
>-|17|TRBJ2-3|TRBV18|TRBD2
TGTGCCAGCTTGGGACTAGCGGCTAAAGGGCGCACAGATACGCAGTATTTT
CASLGLAAKGRTDTQYF
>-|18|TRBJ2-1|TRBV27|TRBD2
TGTGCCAGCAGTCCCCTGACTAGCGGGAGGGCCTTCCCGAATGAGCAGTTCTTC
CASSPLTSGRAFPNEQFF
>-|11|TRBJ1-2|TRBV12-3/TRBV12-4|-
TGTGCCAGTAGAGCGGGGTATGGCTACACCTTC
CASRAGYGYTF
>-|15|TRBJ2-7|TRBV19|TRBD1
TGTGCCAGTAGTCTATCCGGGACAGGGAAAAACGAGCAGTACTTC
CASSLSGTGKNEQYF
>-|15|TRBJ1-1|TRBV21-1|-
TGTGCCAGCAGCAAAGGCAGACACGCGAACACTGAAGCTTTCTTT
CASSKGRHANTEAFF
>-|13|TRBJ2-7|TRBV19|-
TGTGCCAGTAGTATTGGCACCCACTACGAGCAGTACTTC
CASSIGTHYEQYF
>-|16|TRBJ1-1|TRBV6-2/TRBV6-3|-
TGTGCCAGCAGTTACGATCCGTCGAATGGGCGAACTGAAGCTTTCTTT
CASSYDPSNGRTEAFF
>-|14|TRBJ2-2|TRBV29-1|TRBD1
TGCAGCGTTGAAAGGGACAGGGTCGGCGGGGAGCTGTTTTTT
CSVERDRVGGELFF
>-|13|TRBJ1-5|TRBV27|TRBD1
TGTGCCAGCAGTCTGACAGGGTATCAGCCCCAGCATTTT
CASSLTGYQPQHF
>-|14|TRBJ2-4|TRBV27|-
TGTGCCAGCAGTGGTCCGGGACATAAAAACATTCAGTACTTC
CASSGPGHKNIQYF
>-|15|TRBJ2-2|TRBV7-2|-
TGTGCCAGCAGCTTTGGGGGGGCCGGCACCGGGGAGCTGTTTTTT
CASSFGGAGTGELFF
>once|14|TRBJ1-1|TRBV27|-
TGTGCCAGCAGAGATAGGACAGACAACACTGAAGCTTTCTTT
CASRDRTDNTEAFF
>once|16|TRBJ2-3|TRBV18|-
TGTGCCAGCTCACCACCGCCTAGCGAACTCACAGATACGCAGTATTTT
CASSPPPSELTDTQYF
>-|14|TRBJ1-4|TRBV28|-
TGTGCCAGCAGTGGGGGGGGGCCTAATGAAAAACTGTTTTTT
CASSGGGPNEKLFF
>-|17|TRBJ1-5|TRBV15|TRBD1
TGTGCCACCAGCAGAACCGTCGGGACAGCAGGCAATCAGCCCCAGCATTTT
CATSRTVGTAGNQPQHF
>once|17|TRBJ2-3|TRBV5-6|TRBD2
TGTGCCAGCAGCTTTGCGACACTAGCGGGAGGAAGAGATACGCAGTATTTT
CASSFATLAGGRDTQYF
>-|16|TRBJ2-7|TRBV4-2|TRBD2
TGTGCCAGCAGCCAACCTAGCGGGAGCCCTTCCTACGAGCAGTACTTC
CASSQPSGSPSYEQYF
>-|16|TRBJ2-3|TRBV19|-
TGTGCCAGTAGGAATAGGGGCAGATCTAGCACAGATACGCAGTATTTT
CASRNRGRSSTDTQYF
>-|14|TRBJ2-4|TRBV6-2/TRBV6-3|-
TGTGCCAGCAGTTTTAGAGCTCACAAAAACATTCAGTACTTC
CASSFRAHKNIQYF
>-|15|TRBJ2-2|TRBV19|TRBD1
TGTGCCAGTAGTATTCAGGGGGCGAGCACCGGGGAGCTGTTTTTT
CASSIQGASTGELFF
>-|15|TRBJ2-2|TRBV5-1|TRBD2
TGCGCCAGCAGCTTGTTAGCGGGGAACACCGGGGAGCTGTTTTTT
CASSLLAGNTGELFF
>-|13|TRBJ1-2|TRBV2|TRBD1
TGTGCCAGCAGAGAACAGGGGTACTATGGCTACACCTTC
CASREQGYYGYTF
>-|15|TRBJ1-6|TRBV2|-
TGTGCCAGCAGTGAGGGGCGGCTCATCAATTCACCCCTCCACTTT
CASSEGRLINSPLHF
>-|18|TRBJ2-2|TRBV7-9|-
TGTGCCAGCAGCCACCACCTGGCGGGAAATGGTCTCCCCGGGGAGCTGTTTTTT
CASSHHLAGNGLPGELFF
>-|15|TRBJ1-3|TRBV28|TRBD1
TGTGCCAGTTCCCGGGACAGGGGGCTTGGAAACACCATATATTTT
CASSRDRGLGNTIYF
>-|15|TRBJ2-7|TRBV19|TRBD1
TGTGCCAGTAGTATCGGAACAGGGGGATCCTACGAGCAGTACTTC
CASSIGTGGSYEQYF
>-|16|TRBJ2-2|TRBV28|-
TGTGCCAGCAGTTTGACGCTACAGGGTTTCACCGGGGAGCTGTTTTTT
CASSLTLQGFTGELFF
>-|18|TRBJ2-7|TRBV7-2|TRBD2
TGTGCCAGCAACTCCCGTGGGACTAGCGGGAGTGTTCCCTACGAGCAGTACTTC
CASNSRGTSGSVPYEQYF
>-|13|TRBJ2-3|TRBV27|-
TGTGCCAGCAGTTTAGGTCTACGCGGTACGCAGTATTTT
CASSLGLRGTQYF
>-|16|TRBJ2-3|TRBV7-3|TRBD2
TGTGCCAGCAGCTTGGGTAGCGGGGCCAGCACAGATACGCAGTATTTT
CASSLGSGASTDTQYF
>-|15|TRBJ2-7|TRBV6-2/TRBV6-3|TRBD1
TGTGCCAGCAGCTCAGGGGGCGCTGGGTCCTACGAGCAGTACTTC
CASSSGGAGSYEQYF
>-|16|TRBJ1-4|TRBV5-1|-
TGCGCCAGCAGTGTTCAGGGGCGAGGGACTAATGAAAAACTGTTTTTT
CASSVQGRGTNEKLFF
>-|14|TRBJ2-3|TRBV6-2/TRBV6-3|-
TGTGCCAGCAGTTATACTAACCGGGTAGATACGCAGTATTTT
CASSYTNRVDTQYF
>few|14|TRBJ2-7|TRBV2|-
TGTGCCAGCAGTGAGGGGGAGGTCTTCTACGAGCAGTACTTC
CASSEGEVFYEQYF